The 29 T cell receptor beta chains below were found in one sample sequenced in a study of T cells in tumors and immune-related adverse events. Profiling relied on immunoSEQ multiplex PCR, and the TCRdb table lists in-frame clones only, not all of them. The sample shows about 22,000 clones, about 90% of them seen only once. The material sequenced was lymph node tissue, taken from a patient treated with anti-PD-1 therapy. These receptors were taken from a female donor with metastatic renal cell carcinoma.

The chain has TRBV7-9 and TRBJ1-6; no clear D. Trimming removed 5 bases at V and 3 bases at J, with 8 bases between. Germline CDR1 SEHNR, CDR2 FQNEAQ (reference sequence). This CDR3 has 14 amino acids. CDR3 loop: CASSAANYNSPLHF. The CDR3 coding sequence is TGTGCCAGCAGCGCCGCCAACTATAATTCACCCCTCCACTTT.

The V call is TRBV6-6, the J call TRBJ2-7; D is possibly TRBD2 (6 bases). The CDR3 has 13 residues. The germline V gene encodes CDR1 MNHNY and CDR2 SVGAGI (reference sequence). Between the trimmed V and J ends, which lost 7 bases and 3 bases, there was a span of 13 bases. The CDR3 sequence: CASNGRRDYEQYF. The CDR3 coding sequence is TGTGCCAGCAACGGGAGAAGGGACTACGAGCAGTACTTC.

The gene calls are TRBV11-3 and TRBJ2-1, with D hard to call. V was shortened by 2 bases and J by 5 bases, with 13 bases between the two germline ends. Germline V gene data show CDR1 as SGHNT and CDR2 as YENEEA. The CDR3 has 15 amino acids. The CDR3 loop is CASSLLKVPHNEQFF. CDR3 nucleotides: TGTGCCAGCAGCTTATTAAAAGTACCCCACAATGAGCAGTTCTTC.

The chain has TRBV6-4 and TRBJ2-3; no firm D call. Looked up from germline, CDR1 is MRHNA and CDR2 is SNTAGT. The CDR3 runs 13 residues. Trimming removed 1 base from V and 4 bases from J, with 6 bases in between. The CDR3 DNA is TGTGCCAGCAGTGACTTTGCGGCAGATACGCAGTATTTT. Protein product: CASSDFAADTQYF.

This chain links TRBV23-1 with TRBJ1-5; a weak D match, TRBD1 (6 bases). Being an ORF, TRBV23-1 has a function that is uncertain. The CDR3 spans 12 residues. Trimming removed 11 bases from V and 0 bases from J, with 8 bases in between. The CDR3 reads CAGQFSNQPQHF. The CDR3 DNA is TGCGCCGGACAGTTTAGCAATCAGCCCCAGCATTTT.

The rearrangement links TRBV2 to TRBJ2-7, with D uncertain. Germline V CDR1 and CDR2: SNHLY, FYNNEI. V was cut by 7 bases and J by 7 bases, with 20 bases left in between. This CDR3 has 14 residues. DNA of the CDR3: TGTGCCAGCACCTCCTTGGCTGCAGTCTTGGAGCAGTACTTC. This encodes CASTSLAAVLEQYF.

This clone was counted a few times. The chain recombines TRBV29-1 with TRBJ1-1; D uncertain. In germline, CDR1 is SQVTM, CDR2 ANQGSEA. Trimming pared 0 bases from V and 7 bases from J, leaving 12 bases between. The CDR3 sequence is 13 residues long. CDR3 protein: CSVEESTWVEAFF. DNA of the CDR3: TGCAGCGTTGAAGAGAGTACTTGGGTTGAAGCTTTCTTT.

This rearrangement joins TRBV7-9 to TRBJ2-1; D gene ambiguous. Per the germline V gene, CDR1 is SEHNR and CDR2 is FQNEAQ (reference sequence). Trimming stripped 3 bases from V and 6 bases from J, with 6 bases between. This CDR3 contains 12 residues. As DNA, the CDR3 is TGTGCCAGCAGCTTCCTGGGCAATGAGCAGTTCTTC. Translated, it gives CASSFLGNEQFF.

The gene calls are TRBV10-3 and TRBJ1-1; tentatively, D is TRBD1 (5 bases). Germline CDR1 reads ENHRY; CDR2 reads SYGVKD. The CDR3 consists of 13 residues. V was clipped by 7 bases and J by 8 bases, with 17 bases between them. The CDR3 bases are TGTGCCATCAAAGAGACAGTATCAGAAGAAGCTTTCTTT. Encoded protein: CAIKETVSEEAFF.

This chain joins TRBV7-2 and TRBJ2-1, with TRBD2 identical over 7 bases. With V trimmed by 2 bases and J by 8 bases, 12 bases remained unmatched. The germline gives CDR1 SGHTA, CDR2 FQGNSA. The CDR3 loop spans 16 amino acids. The CDR3 nucleotides read TGTGCCAGCAGCTTATCGGCGGGAGCCCGTATCTATGAGCAGTTCTTC. This gives the protein CASSLSAGARIYEQFF. The variable domain in full, with the rest retrieved from reference TRBV7-2 and TRBJ2-1, is GAGVSQSPSNKVTEKGKDVELRCDPISGHTALYWYRQSLGQGLEFLIYFQGNSAPDKSGLPSDRFSAERTGGSVSTLTIQRTQQEDSAVYLCASSLSAGARIYEQFFGPGTRLTVL.

V and J are TRBV11-3 and TRBJ2-7; the match to TRBD2 covers 10 bases. Germline loops: CDR1 SGHNT, CDR2 YENEEA. The V and J ends lost 8 bases and 2 bases, in that order; junction bases with no gene match: 3. CDR3 length: 13 residues. The CDR3 DNA reads as TGTGCCAGCGGGACTAGCGTTGCCTACGAGCAGTACTTC. This encodes CASGTSVAYEQYF.

J is TRBJ1-1 and V is TRBV2, with D perhaps matching TRBD1 (6 bases). The CDR3 contains 13 residues. CDR1 SNHLY and CDR2 FYNNEI come from the germline V gene. The CDR3 is CADRREWNTEAFF. CDR3 nucleotides: TGTGCAGACAGGCGGGAGTGGAACACTGAAGCTTTCTTT.

The chain couples TRBV5-1 to TRBJ2-5; 16 nucleotides match TRBD2. Trimming took 3 bases from V and 2 from J; bases not matched to a gene: 1. Germline-derived CDR1 and CDR2 are SGHRS and YFSETQ. The CDR3 totals 16 residues. The CDR3 is CASSWGLAGGQETQYF. The DNA for the CDR3 is TGCGCCAGCAGCTGGGGACTAGCGGGGGGGCAAGAGACCCAGTACTTC.

This chain links TRBV18 with TRBJ1-1; D may be TRBD1 (6 bases). The CDR3 length is 12 residues. V was cut by 4 bases and J by 4 bases, with 7 bases left in between. The V gene's germline CDR1 is KGHSH and CDR2 LQKENI. CDR3 in amino acids: CASSQGGTEAFF. As DNA, the CDR3 is TGTGCCAGCTCACAAGGGGGCACTGAAGCTTTCTTT.

This chain joins TRBV5-4 and TRBJ2-7; D is uncertain. Germline loops: CDR1 SGHNT, CDR2 YYREEE (reference sequence). V shed 0 bases and J shed 0 bases, with 10 bases lying between them. The CDR3 extends over 15 amino acids. The CDR3 loop reads CASSLGSHSSYEQYF. Here the CDR3 DNA reads TGTGCCAGCAGCTTGGGAAGCCATAGCTCCTACGAGCAGTACTTC.

The rearrangement uses TRBV25-1 and TRBJ1-6; no clear D gene. V gave up 0 bases and J gave up 13 bases, with 7 bases separating them. CDR3 length: 12 residues. CDR1 and CDR2 (germline): MGHDK, SYGVNS. CDR3 in DNA: TGTGCCAGCAGTGAATATCTGTCCCCCCTCCACTTT. The encoded protein is CASSEYLSPLHF.

The chain carries TRBV2 and TRBJ1-4, with TRBD1 as a possible D gene (5 bases). CDR3 length: 14 residues. Trimming left V 6 bases short and J 0 bases short, with 8 bases between. Germline CDR1 reads SNHLY; CDR2 reads FYNNEI. CDR3 nucleotide sequence: TGTGCCAGCAGAAGACAGTCAACTAATGAAAAACTGTTTTTT. Its protein product is CASRRQSTNEKLFF.

This rearrangement joins TRBV27 to TRBJ2-7; 9 positions agree with TRBD1. In germline, CDR1 is MNHEY, CDR2 SMNVEV (reference sequence). Unmatched junction bases numbered 9, after V lost 2 bases and J lost 4 bases. This CDR3 comprises 16 residues. The CDR3 reads CASSLRVGTGRYEQYF. The CDR3 DNA follows: TGTGCCAGCAGTTTACGTGTCGGGACAGGGCGATACGAGCAGTACTTC.

The chain has TRBV27 and TRBJ1-1; D is unclear. The germline gives CDR1 MNHEY, CDR2 SMNVEV (reference sequence). This CDR3 has 14 residues. Between the trimmed V and J ends, which lost 4 bases and 0 bases, there was a span of 9 bases. The CDR3 protein is CASSSNSVNTEAFF. CDR3 in DNA: TGTGCCAGCAGTTCAAACAGCGTGAACACTGAAGCTTTCTTT.

The chain recombines TRBV2 with TRBJ1-2; a possible D gene is TRBD1 (6 bases). Between the trimmed V and J ends, which lost 2 bases and 7 bases, there was a span of 14 bases. The CDR3 has 14 amino acids. The V gene's germline CDR1 is SNHLY and CDR2 FYNNEI. The CDR3 spells CASSELGDNGGYTF. The CDR3 bases are TGTGCCAGCAGTGAATTAGGGGACAATGGTGGCTACACCTTC.

V usage is TRBV4-2 and J usage is TRBJ2-7; D could derive from TRBD1 or TRBD2 (6 bases each). Germline CDR1 LGHNA, CDR2 YNFKEQ. V shed 3 bases and J shed 2 bases, with 20 bases lying between them. The CDR3 is 17 residues long. The CDR3 DNA sequence: TGTGCCAGCAGCCACGTACTAGCCCAGGGGATGGCCTACGAGCAGTACTTC. It encodes CASSHVLAQGMAYEQYF.

The chain carries TRBV5-5 and TRBJ1-2; 7 nucleotides line up with TRBD1. Germline-derived CDR1 and CDR2 are SGHKS and YYEKEE (reference sequence). This CDR3 contains 16 residues. V lost 2 bases, J lost 4 bases, and 11 bases stayed unmatched. CDR3 nucleotide sequence: TGTGCCAGCAGCTTAATCTACGGGACAGAAGCCTATGGCTACACCTTC. Protein sequence: CASSLIYGTEAYGYTF.

The genes are TRBV7-2 and TRBJ2-5; D remains unclear. V shed 4 bases and J shed 5 bases, with 8 bases lying between them. The germline V gene encodes CDR1 SGHTA and CDR2 FQGNSA. This CDR3 has 12 residues. The CDR3 DNA reads TGTGCCAGCAGCTCTTTTCGGGAGACCCAGTACTTC. It encodes CASSSFRETQYF.

This chain links TRBV5-1 with TRBJ1-5; 7 nucleotides align to TRBD1. Germline CDR1 is SGHRS and CDR2 is YFSETQ. The CDR3 is 15 amino acids. The ends lost 4 bases at V and 0 bases at J; junction bases unmatched: 4. The CDR3 DNA sequence: TGCGCCAGCAGCCGAACAGGGGATAGCAATCAGCCCCAGCATTTT. Amino acids: CASSRTGDSNQPQHF.

The genes are TRBV18 and TRBJ2-7, with 7 bases that match TRBD1. Trimming took 3 bases from V and 2 from J; bases not matched to a gene: 4. This CDR3 is built from 14 residues. The germline gives CDR1 KGHSH, CDR2 LQKENI. The CDR3 DNA follows: TGTGCCAGCTCACCGACAGGGAGAGCCTACGAGCAGTACTTC. Its protein is CASSPTGRAYEQYF. The full variable domain, its missing parts supplied by reference TRBV18 and TRBJ2-7, is NAGVMQNPRHLVRRRGQEARLRCSPMKGHSHVYWYRQLPEEGLKFMVYLQKENIIDESGMPKERFSAEFPKEGPSILRIQQVVRGDSAAYFCASSPTGRAYEQYFGPGTRLTVT.

The chain joins TRBV19 to TRBJ2-7; the D call may be TRBD1 or TRBD2 (6 bases each). CDR1 and CDR2 (germline): LNHDA, SQIVND (reference sequence). The CDR3 loop spans 17 amino acids. V gave up 5 bases and J gave up 4 bases, with 24 bases separating them. In DNA, the CDR3 is TGTGCCAGTAGTCCGAGGGGGTCGGGGGACTTATATTACGAGCAGTACTTC. Its translation: CASSPRGSGDLYYEQYF.

The chain employs TRBV19 and TRBJ1-4; TRBD1 might be the D (6 bases). The germline V gene has CDR1 LNHDA and CDR2 SQIVND (reference sequence). V lost 9 bases, J lost 0 bases, and 17 bases lay in between. This CDR3 is 16 amino acids long. Written as DNA, the CDR3 is TGTGCCAGGACCTACGGACAGACGACAACTAATGAAAAACTGTTTTTT. Encoded protein: CARTYGQTTTNEKLFF.

The chain couples TRBV6-6 to TRBJ1-6, with D perhaps TRBD1 (5 bases). Trimming took off 0 bases at V and 8 bases at J, with 8 bases between the two ends. The germline CDR1 and CDR2 sequences are MNHNY and SVGAGI (reference sequence). The CDR3 has 14 amino acids. The CDR3 nucleotides read TGTGCCAGCAGTTACTCAGGGGAAGATTCACCCCTCCACTTT. Its translation: CASSYSGEDSPLHF.

CDR3 DNA sequence: TGTGCCAGCAGCTTAGGCACAACAGGGGATACTAAGCATTTT. Amino acids: CASSLGTTGDTKHF. The V and J genes are TRBV7-8 and TRBJ1-5, with TRBD1 identical over 7 bases. CDR1 is SGHVS and CDR2 is FQNEAQ in the germline V gene. The V gene end was trimmed by 1 base and the J gene end by 14 bases; junction bases not matched to a gene: 11. The CDR3 runs 14 residues.